The clone carrying this T cell receptor beta chain was seen ten or more times. Its antigen is as yet unknown. The record originates from a study of early T cells in non-severe SARS-CoV-2 infection. About the study: The sequenced material was bulk RNA from unsorted whole blood, and its chains were unpaired.

The length of the CDR3 is 13 residues. The germline CDR1 and CDR2 sequences are SGHDT and YYEEEE. V lost 4 bases and J lost 4, with 11 bases in between. cDNA molecules, individually, were tagged with unique molecular identifiers. TCRdb analysed the 5' RACE reads with MiXCR anew, one entry per CDR3 protein. The sample contains roughly 69,000 distinct CDR3 sequences, roughly 9% of which appear only once. Study results and limitations: Matches to VDJdb favored anti-spike CD8 responses and missed private and CD4 specificities.

Sequenced material: whole blood, taken at baseline. The origin of this receptor is an adult who was a healthcare worker with PCR-confirmed SARS-CoV-2 infection or an uninfected control (not recorded which). V usage is TRBV5-6 and J usage is TRBJ1-2; TRBD1 might be the D (5 bases). The CDR3 region is CASSQTEFYGYTF. In nucleotides, the CDR3 is TGTGCCAGCAGCCAGACAGAATTCTATGGCTACACCTTC.